Below, 8 T cell receptor beta chains from the same sample are listed, as sequenced in a study of T-cell memory formation after mild COVID-19 (dated by TCRdb to 2020 to 2023). The library came from 5' RACE. Sequencer: Illumina NovaSeq 6000. Using fastp trimming at Q25 and MiXCR clonotype assembly, TCRdb reanalyzed the public sequencing data and kept in-frame beta chains. Identical CDR3 protein sequences are pooled into one entry, listed with their most common genes and DNA. The sample data list roughly 200,000 distinct CDR3 sequences, and around 9.1% of these were observed just once. Clones ranked in the top ten supply 3.5% of the sample. Sequenced: PBMCs or a T cell subset sorted from them (not recorded which). The receptors come from a man between 18 and 29 years old who had mild COVID-19 (a few samples of this study predate the infection). The sample titles of this study are shuffled in the database, so cell type and time point are left out; the donor was told from shared clones.

A few counts support this clonotype. Compared with germline, one end of the junction differs, possibly owing to a read error. J is TRBJ1-4 and V is TRBV12-3 or TRBV12-4, with D unresolved. This CDR3 spans 13 amino acids. CDR3 bases: TGTGCTAGCAGAGACGGCCATAATGAAAAACTGTTTTTT. This gives the protein CASRDGHNEKLFF.

This clonotype was seen only a few times. V is TRBV12-3 or TRBV12-4 and J is TRBJ1-2, with 10 bases identical to TRBD1. V lost 8 bases, J lost 7 bases, and 19 bases stayed unmatched. The CDR3 runs to 17 residues. The CDR3, as DNA: TGTGCCAGCCGCCGAACCACGGGGGACAGGGGTTTCTCTGGCTACACCTTC. It yields the protein CASRRTTGDRGFSGYTF.

This clonotype appeared many times. This rearrangement joins TRBV5-1 to TRBJ2-1; TRBD2 agrees at 15 bases. The CDR3 contains 17 residues. The germline gives CDR1 SGHRS, CDR2 YFSETQ. J lost 7 bases, V lost 4 bases, and 9 bases had no gene match. The CDR3 nucleotides are TGCGCCAGCAGCCCCGGACGGACTAGCGGGGGGGCGAATGAGCAGTTCTTC. Protein: CASSPGRTSGGANEQFF.

The chain uses TRBV12-5 and TRBJ2-1; 7 bases are shared with TRBD1. Germline assignment: CDR1 LGHNT and CDR2 FRNRAP. The ends lost 7 bases at V and 1 base at J; junction bases unmatched: 7. The CDR3 extends over 15 amino acids. CDR3 DNA sequence: TGTGCTAGTGCCCTCGGACAGGTGTCCTACAATGAGCAGTTCTTC. It yields the protein CASALGQVSYNEQFF.

The chain has TRBV12-3 or TRBV12-4 and TRBJ2-1; 9 bases agree with TRBD2. The V gene end was trimmed by 7 bases and the J gene end by 6 bases; junction bases not matched to a gene: 7. The CDR3 length is 14 residues. The CDR3 region has the DNA TGTGCCAGCACTTGGCGGACTAGCGCCAATGAGCAGTTCTTC. Protein sequence: CASTWRTSANEQFF.

This clonotype was detected a few times. The J gene is TRBJ2-2, the V gene TRBV10-1; 7 bases map to TRBD2. Germline CDR1 WNHNN, CDR2 SYGVQD (reference sequence). This CDR3 has 19 residues. V shed 4 bases and J 7 bases; nucleotides not matched to a gene: 21. This CDR3 is CASSGERGGRNPRVGELFF. The CDR3 DNA is TGCGCCAGCAGTGGGGAGCGGGGCGGAAGAAACCCCCGGGTCGGGGAGCTGTTTTTT.

This clonotype was counted only a few times. The J gene is TRBJ2-7, the V gene TRBV5-6, with unresolved D. V was pared by 4 bases and J by 1 base, with 12 bases between. The CDR3 is 14 residues long. Germline V gene lookup returns CDR1 SGHDT and CDR2 YYEEEE. CDR3 DNA sequence: TGTGCCAGCAGCAGGCTGGACGTTTCCTACGAGCAGTACGTC. It yields the protein CASSRLDVSYEQYV.

In this sample, this clonotype turned up a few times. The rearrangement uses TRBV24-1 and TRBJ2-3; 10 nucleotides match TRBD1. Germline values: CDR1 KGHDR, CDR2 SFDVKD. The V gene end was trimmed by 2 bases and the J gene end by 4 bases; junction bases not matched to a gene: 11. CDR3 length: 18 amino acids. In DNA form, the CDR3 reads TGTGCCACCAGTGATTGGGGGACAGGGGTCAAACAAGCAGATACGCAGTATTTT. This sequence encodes CATSDWGTGVKQADTQYF.